This is a list of T cell receptor beta chains from one sample in a study of identical twins. TCRdb analysed the 5' RACE reads with MiXCR anew, one entry per CDR3 protein. The data hold 690,000 or so distinct CDR3 sequences, with 5.5% to 7.5% observed a single time. The sequenced sample consisted of naive T cells sorted from blood. The receptors were sampled from a young man in good health. Both conserved end residues are part of each CDR3. Each record gives: V gene, J gene, CDR3 protein.

TRBV12-3/TRBV12-4,TRBJ2-2,CASSYRYRGGTGELFF
TRBV10-3,TRBJ2-1,CAISVAGGDVDEQFF
TRBV29-1,TRBJ2-1,CSVGVSGYNEQFF
TRBV14,TRBJ2-2,CASSQVAGADTGELFF
TRBV11-1,TRBJ2-1,CASSLGLSFAGEDNEQFF
TRBV20-1,TRBJ1-6,CSVPIQGYNSPLHF
TRBV5-5,TRBJ2-3,CASTLVDTQYF
TRBV7-2,TRBJ2-7,CASRNRDNLSYEQYF
TRBV6-2/TRBV6-3,TRBJ2-3,CASSFIRQGADTQYF
TRBV12-3/TRBV12-4,TRBJ1-2,CASSVGEMGGYTF
TRBV10-3,TRBJ1-2,CAIRGLSGYTF
TRBV2,TRBJ2-1,CASNWDRDNEQFF
TRBV12-3/TRBV12-4,TRBJ2-2,CASSPTGESYGTGELFF
TRBV5-1,TRBJ2-1,CASSLRGQGFNNEQFF
TRBV4-1,TRBJ2-5,CASSSNRGPRETQYF
TRBV6-2/TRBV6-3,TRBJ2-1,CASSYSKGTNSYNEQFF
TRBV5-5,TRBJ2-1,CASSPPTGHNEQFF
TRBV6-2/TRBV6-3,TRBJ2-2,CASRGQGPNTGELFF
TRBV12-3/TRBV12-4,TRBJ1-1,CASSLGETETNTEAFF
TRBV24-1,TRBJ2-1,CATSGAFRGDYNEQFF
TRBV4-1,TRBJ1-6,CASSQEGFGSPLHF
TRBV7-3,TRBJ1-1,CASSLGVSNTEAFF
TRBV11-2,TRBJ2-2,CASSWGRTSGRILNTGELFF